The rows below give T cell receptor beta chains drawn from one sample of a study of shared clonotypes between healthy human individuals. The repertoire was sequenced with immunoSEQ multiplex PCR; TCRdb's copy has only in-frame clones and lacks some. The sample holds about 650,000 clones, 95% seen once. The sample comprised naive CD8+ T cells sorted from blood. All receptors come from a woman in her 30s in good health. Each CDR3 is given with its conserved first and last residue. A D gene is named only where the DNA matches it firmly. Expanded clones are given a class, and other clones once, few, many or no size at all.

NA	14	NA	TRBV6-5	TRBJ2-2	CASSYGRGTGELFF	TGTGCCAGCAGTTACGGCCGGGGGACCGGGGAGCTGTTTTTT
TRBD2	15	NA	TRBV7-2	TRBJ2-5	CASSLNSGSGETQYF	TGTGCCAGCAGTCTGAATAGCGGGAGCGGCGAGACCCAGTACTTC
TRBD1	15	NA	TRBV14	TRBJ2-7	CASSERTGGRYEQYF	TGTGCCAGCAGCGAACGGACAGGGGGTCGCTACGAGCAGTACTTC
NA	11	few	TRBV30	TRBJ1-4	CAWSWSEKLFF	TGTGCCTGGAGTTGGAGTGAAAAACTGTTTTTT
TRBD2	16	NA	TRBV7-7	TRBJ2-7	CASSPGLAGGPHEQYF	TGTGCCAGCAGCCCGGGACTAGCGGGAGGGCCCCACGAGCAGTACTTC
NA	16	NA	TRBV6-5	TRBJ1-5	CASSYSMGATGGPQHF	TGTGCCAGCAGTTACTCAATGGGGGCCACGGGCGGACCCCAGCATTTT
NA	13	NA	TRBV11-3	TRBJ2-7	CASSLAPSYEQYF	TGTGCCAGCAGCTTAGCACCTTCCTACGAGCAGTACTTC
TRBD2	14	NA	TRBV27	TRBJ2-1	CASSWTSGSHEQFF	TGTGCCAGCAGTTGGACTAGCGGGAGTCACGAGCAGTTCTTC
TRBD2	16	NA	TRBV10-1	TRBJ2-5	CASSERAGAAQETQYF	TGCGCCAGCAGTGAAAGAGCGGGAGCGGCTCAGGAGACCCAGTACTTC
TRBD2	16	NA	TRBV11-2	TRBJ2-1	CASSLVPAGGYNEQFF	TGTGCCAGCAGCTTAGTTCCAGCGGGAGGTTACAATGAGCAGTTCTTC
NA	13	NA	TRBV11-2	TRBJ2-7	CASSPPWVHEQYF	TGTGCCAGCAGCCCACCTTGGGTCCACGAGCAGTACTTC
NA	16	NA	TRBV9	TRBJ2-3	CASSVGVGGTTDTQYF	TGTGCCAGCAGCGTAGGCGTCGGCGGGACTACAGATACGCAGTATTTT
TRBD2	13	NA	TRBV7-9	TRBJ2-7	CASSPGGPYEQYF	TGTGCCAGCAGCCCGGGGGGTCCCTACGAGCAGTACTTC
NA	13	NA	TRBV6-5	TRBJ1-2	CASTLTGRGGYTF	TGTGCCAGCACCCTAACAGGGAGGGGTGGCTACACCTTC
NA	12	NA	TRBV10-3	TRBJ2-1	CATSVAANEQFF	TGTGCCACTAGCGTCGCCGCCAATGAGCAGTTCTTC
NA	16	NA	TRBV5-1	TRBJ2-1	CASTLGVNHYYNEQFF	TGCGCCAGCACTCTGGGTGTCAACCACTACTACAATGAGCAGTTCTTC
TRBD1	15	NA	TRBV28	TRBJ1-1	CASSLWTGTNTEAFF	TGTGCCAGCAGCCTCTGGACAGGAACTAACACTGAAGCTTTCTTT
NA	13	NA	TRBV6-6	TRBJ2-7	CASSRQGRDEQYF	TGTGCCAGCAGCCGACAGGGGAGGGACGAGCAGTACTTC
NA	14	NA	TRBV18	TRBJ2-3	CASSQFGGTDTQYF	TGTGCCAGCTCACAATTTGGGGGCACAGATACGCAGTATTTT
TRBD2	17	NA	TRBV4-1	TRBJ2-2	CASSQGGLAGETGELFF	TGCGCCAGCAGCCAAGGGGGGCTAGCGGGAGAAACCGGGGAGCTGTTTTTT
NA	14	NA	TRBV21-1	TRBJ2-7	CARGTILNLDEQYF	TGTGCCAGGGGGACCATCCTCAATTTGGACGAGCAGTACTTC
NA	13	NA	TRBV2	TRBJ2-7	CASRQGIHYEQYF	TGTGCCAGCAGGCAGGGGATCCACTACGAGCAGTACTTC
NA	15	NA	TRBV28	TRBJ2-1	CASSLLGLTGSEQFF	TGTGCCAGCAGTTTGCTCGGACTCACCGGGAGTGAGCAGTTCTTC
TRBD2	21	NA	TRBV4-1	TRBJ2-6	CASSQNPGLAGGSGGANVLTF	TGCGCCAGCAGCCAAAATCCGGGACTAGCGGGAGGTTCGGGTGGGGCCAACGTCCTGACTTTC
NA	15	NA	TRBV7-8	TRBJ2-7	CASSLEDGSSYEQYF	TGTGCCAGCAGCTTAGAGGACGGGAGCTCCTACGAGCAGTACTTC
TRBD2	16	NA	TRBV19	TRBJ2-3	CASSTVAGASTDTQYF	TGTGCCAGTAGTACCGTAGCGGGAGCTAGCACAGATACGCAGTATTTT
TRBD1	17	NA	TRBV5-1	TRBJ1-6	CASSLGTGSNYNSPLHF	TGCGCCAGCAGCTTGGGGACAGGGTCAAACTATAATTCACCCCTCCACTTT
TRBD1	15	NA	TRBV29-1	TRBJ2-1	CSAVGGTGGFNEQFF	TGCAGCGCGGTAGGAGGGACAGGGGGCTTCAATGAGCAGTTCTTC
NA	16	NA	TRBV14	TRBJ1-2	CASSQVSRVSNYGYTF	TGTGCCAGCAGCCAAGTTTCCAGGGTATCAAACTATGGCTACACCTTC
NA	13	NA	TRBV28	TRBJ1-5	CASRSTDHWPQHF	TGTGCCAGCAGAAGCACCGATCATTGGCCCCAGCATTTT
TRBD1	17	NA	TRBV13	TRBJ2-1	CASSSKKTGTESDEQFF	TGTGCCAGCAGCTCTAAAAAAACCGGGACAGAGAGCGATGAGCAGTTCTTC
TRBD1	15	NA	TRBV2	TRBJ2-7	CASSDLRTGFDEQYF	TGTGCCAGCAGTGATTTGAGGACAGGGTTCGACGAGCAGTACTTC
TRBD2	13	NA	TRBV7-9	TRBJ2-7	CASGRAGSYEQYF	TGTGCCAGCGGGAGGGCAGGTTCCTACGAGCAGTACTTC
TRBD1	13	once	TRBV27	TRBJ2-2	CASRTGGTGELFF	TGTGCCAGCAGGACAGGGGGCACCGGGGAGCTGTTTTTT
TRBD2	15	NA	TRBV28	TRBJ2-7	CASRITSGRSYEQYF	TGTGCCAGCAGGATAACTAGCGGGAGGTCGTACGAGCAGTACTTC
NA	13	NA	TRBV5-6	TRBJ2-2	CASSLWGAGELFF	TGTGCCAGCAGCTTGTGGGGGGCCGGGGAGCTGTTTTTT
TRBD2	15	NA	TRBV4-1	TRBJ2-7	CASSQVLAGGYEQYF	TGCGCCAGCAGCCAAGTACTAGCGGGAGGGTACGAGCAGTACTTC
NA	13	NA	TRBV11-2	TRBJ2-7	CASSLQGLREQYF	TGTGCCAGCAGCCTTCAGGGCCTGCGTGAGCAGTACTTC
NA	13	NA	TRBV6-5	TRBJ2-7	CASSYSADYEQYF	TGTGCCAGCAGTTACTCCGCGGACTACGAGCAGTACTTC
TRBD1	19	NA	TRBV10-3	TRBJ2-7	CAISEMAGGAVAVGYEQYF	TGTGCCATCAGTGAAATGGCAGGGGGCGCGGTCGCCGTCGGCTACGAGCAGTACTTC
NA	12	NA	TRBV11-2	TRBJ2-3	CASSLDSAGQYF	TGTGCCAGCAGCTTAGACAGTGCGGGCCAGTATTTT
NA	13	NA	TRBV27	TRBJ2-7	CASSFGLSDEQYF	TGTGCCAGCAGTTTCGGGTTGAGTGACGAGCAGTACTTC
NA	12	NA	TRBV2	TRBJ1-1	CASSSGTMEAFF	TGTGCCAGCAGTTCCGGGACCATGGAGGCTTTCTTT
NA	15	NA	TRBV28	TRBJ1-2	CASRLFLLGTYGYTF	TGTGCCAGCAGATTGTTCCTCCTTGGCACCTATGGCTACACCTTC
NA	12	NA	TRBV4-2	TRBJ2-7	CASSQGGESQYF	TGTGCCAGCAGCCAAGGGGGGGAATCGCAGTACTTC
NA	13	NA	TRBV6-5	TRBJ2-1	CASSMQGPNEQFF	TGTGCCAGCAGTATGCAGGGGCCAAATGAGCAGTTCTTC
NA	15	once	TRBV4-1	TRBJ1-3	CASSIVAGAGNTIYF	TGCGCCAGCAGCATCGTCGCGGGGGCTGGAAACACCATATATTTT
TRBD1	14	NA	TRBV27	TRBJ2-7	CASRGQEHSYEQYF	TGTGCCAGCAGGGGACAGGAACACTCCTACGAGCAGTACTTC
NA	19	NA	TRBV5-4	TRBJ2-6	CASSLGAPLAVSGANVLTF	TGTGCCAGCAGCTTGGGTGCTCCCCTGGCCGTTAGTGGTGCCAACGTCCTGACTTTC
NA	15	NA	TRBV6-6	TRBJ1-1	CASSYVGGVNTEAFF	TGTGCCAGCAGTTACGTGGGAGGGGTGAACACTGAAGCTTTCTTT
NA	14	NA	TRBV7-2	TRBJ2-3	CASSLWSGTDTQYF	TGTGCCAGCAGCTTGTGGAGTGGTACAGATACGCAGTATTTT
NA	12	NA	TRBV29-1	TRBJ2-7	CSGQGLSYEQYF	TGCAGCGGGCAGGGGCTCTCCTACGAGCAGTACTTC
NA	13	NA	TRBV29-1	TRBJ1-2	CSVGPTSNYGYTF	TGCAGCGTTGGGCCAACTTCTAACTATGGCTACACCTTC